These 21 T cell receptor beta chains were all obtained from the same sample, sequenced in a study of blood T cell repertoires in COVID-19. Assay: immunoSEQ multiplex PCR; the TCRdb copy retains only in-frame clones and omits some. The table lists around 320,000 clones, just under 90% of them singletons. Sequencing input: peripheral blood. The receptors derive from a woman aged 25 to 39 with COVID-19, enrolled during active disease.

V usage is TRBV5-1 and J usage is TRBJ1-2, with 8 bases lining up with TRBD1. Germline lookup yields CDR1 SGHRS and CDR2 YFSETQ. This CDR3 contains 14 residues. Losses at the gene ends were 4 bases for V and 7 bases for J; bases not matched to a gene: 9. The CDR3 protein is CASSAATGDGGYTF. The CDR3 DNA follows: TGCGCCAGCAGCGCCGCGACAGGGGACGGTGGCTACACCTTC. Based on the CDR3 plus reference TRBV5-1 and TRBJ1-2, the full variable domain is KAGVTQTPRYLIKTRGQQVTLSCSPISGHRSVSWYQQTPGQGLQFLFEYFSETQRNKGNFPGRFSGRQFSNSRSEMNVSTLELGDSALYLCASSAATGDGGYTFGSGTRLTVV.

This chain links TRBV10-2 with TRBJ2-7; D is undetermined. The germline V gene encodes CDR1 WSHSY and CDR2 SAAADI. V lost 3 bases and J lost 3, with 9 bases in between. This CDR3 contains 13 residues. CDR3 in amino acids: CASSDSDIYEQYF. The CDR3 nucleotides read TGCGCCAGCAGTGACAGCGATATCTACGAGCAGTACTTC.

The CDR3 nucleotides read TGTGCCAGCAGTGCCTCAACAGGGGGCAGGTACACTGAAGCTTTCTTT. Residues: CASSASTGGRYTEAFF. The chain couples TRBV25-1 to TRBJ1-1, with 9 bases fitting TRBD1. The CDR3 totals 16 residues. With V trimmed by 4 bases and J by 3 bases, 9 bases remained unmatched. CDR1 and CDR2 (germline): MGHDK, SYGVNS.

This chain joins TRBV5-1 and TRBJ2-7; D is unclear. CDR3 length: 14 residues. Per the germline V gene, CDR1 is SGHRS and CDR2 is YFSETQ. Trimming cost V 0 bases and J 0 bases, with 7 bases left between them. The CDR3 coding sequence is TGCGCCAGCAGCTTGGTTGTCAGCTCCTACGAGCAGTACTTC. Amino acids: CASSLVVSSYEQYF.

CDR3 coding DNA: TGTGCCAGCAGTGCCCCCGAAACCCAGTCCTACGAGCAGTACTTC. Encoded protein: CASSAPETQSYEQYF. This chain links TRBV2 with TRBJ2-7; D is uncertain. The CDR3 spans 15 residues. Germline V gene lookup returns CDR1 SNHLY and CDR2 FYNNEI. Trimming cost V 4 bases and J 1 base, with 14 bases left between them.

In this sample, this clone turned up once. V usage is TRBV9 and J usage is TRBJ2-1, with TRBD2 matching over 12 bases. The CDR3 totals 18 residues. V trimming: 3 bases; J trimming: 4 bases; junction bases outside the gene matches: 11. Germline assignment: CDR1 SGDLS and CDR2 YYNGEE. CDR3 protein: CASSARQRGLAGYNEQFF. DNA of the CDR3: TGTGCCAGCAGCGCTCGTCAGCGAGGACTAGCGGGGTACAATGAGCAGTTCTTC.

The chain couples TRBV14 to TRBJ1-6, with a weak D call TRBD1 (5 bases). This CDR3 comprises 14 residues. V lost 4 bases and J lost 8, with 12 bases in between. Germline CDR1 SGHDN, CDR2 FVKESK. Here the CDR3 reads CASSPRVRDSPLHF. CDR3 nucleotides: TGTGCCAGCAGCCCCAGGGTCAGGGATTCACCCCTCCACTTT.

The V gene is TRBV5-1, the J gene TRBJ2-3, with D uncertain. V was cut by 2 bases and J by 0 bases, with 10 bases left in between. Germline values: CDR1 SGHRS, CDR2 YFSETQ. The CDR3 has 15 amino acids. The CDR3 reads CASSFGAVSTDTQYF. Written as DNA, the CDR3 is TGCGCCAGCAGCTTTGGAGCCGTTAGCACAGATACGCAGTATTTT.

The chain employs TRBV7-2 and TRBJ2-3; 8 bases agree with TRBD1. This CDR3 is built from 15 residues. Per the germline V gene, CDR1 is SGHTA and CDR2 is FQGNSA. V lost 5 bases, J lost 4 bases, and 8 bases stayed unmatched. The chain's CDR3 is CASSAPGGKPDTQYF. CDR3 nucleotides: TGTGCCAGCAGCGCGCCAGGGGGCAAGCCAGATACGCAGTATTTT.

This clone occurred a few times. The genes are TRBV7-9 and TRBJ1-3; tentative D call: TRBD1 (6 bases). CDR3 length equals 15 residues. The germline V gene has CDR1 SEHNR and CDR2 FQNEAQ (reference sequence). V was cut by 5 bases and J by 6 bases, with 17 bases left in between. The CDR3 is CASSTTGTLANTIYF. CDR3 coding DNA: TGTGCCAGCAGCACCACCGGGACATTGGCAAACACCATATATTTT.

V usage is TRBV4-1 and J usage is TRBJ1-5; unclear D gene. V was shortened by 0 bases and J by 0 bases, with 18 bases between the two germline ends. In germline, CDR1 is MGHRA, CDR2 YSYEKL. The length of the CDR3 is 19 residues. The CDR3 DNA follows: TGCGCCAGCAGCCAAGAAAGATTTCCCGTTAACTATAGCAATCAGCCCCAGCATTTT. Protein product: CASSQERFPVNYSNQPQHF.

The chain joins TRBV27 to TRBJ1-1; 8 bases are shared with TRBD1. V was clipped by 3 bases and J by 2 bases; unmatched bases: 2. CDR1 MNHEY and CDR2 SMNVEV come from the germline V gene (reference sequence). The CDR3 spans 14 residues. CDR3 nucleotide sequence: TGTGCCAGCAGTTTCCAGGGGGCAAACACTGAAGCTTTCTTT. Translation: CASSFQGANTEAFF.

The chain has TRBV29-1 and TRBJ2-1; D might be TRBD1 (7 bases). V was pared by 7 bases and J by 10 bases, with 26 bases between. Germline V gene data show CDR1 as SQVTM and CDR2 as ANQGSEA. CDR3 size: 15 residues. The CDR3 reads CSAGEGGGVDQEQFF. The CDR3 bases are TGCAGCGCAGGCGAAGGAGGGGGCGTAGATCAGGAGCAGTTCTTC.

The chain couples TRBV18 to TRBJ1-5; D remains ambiguous. Deletions cut 4 bases from V and 5 bases from J, with 12 bases between. Looked up from germline, CDR1 is KGHSH and CDR2 is LQKENI. CDR3 length equals 14 residues. CDR3 DNA: TGTGCCAGCTCACTGGGAGTGATGGATCAGCCCCAGCATTTT. The encoded protein is CASSLGVMDQPQHF.

The chain joins TRBV7-9 to TRBJ2-7, with D perhaps matching TRBD1 (6 bases). V lost 5 bases and J lost 3, with 8 bases in between. The CDR3 spans 12 residues. CDR1 and CDR2 (germline): SEHNR, FQNEAQ (reference sequence). This CDR3 is CASSLQGYEQYF. CDR3 nucleotides: TGTGCCAGCAGCCTACAGGGCTACGAGCAGTACTTC.

The chain uses TRBV6-8 and TRBJ1-2; D is unresolved. CDR1 MNHGY and CDR2 SAAAGT come from the germline V gene. The CDR3 covers 16 residues. Trimming cost V 1 base and J 3 bases, with 15 bases left between them. The CDR3 reads CASSYCVGRIDYGYTF. CDR3 nucleotides: TGTGCCAGCAGTTACTGTGTAGGGAGAATTGACTATGGCTACACCTTC.

The rearrangement links TRBV3-1 (or the pseudogene TRBV3-2) to TRBJ1-5, with D maybe TRBD1 (6 bases). Germline CDR1 and CDR2: LGHDT and YNNKEL (reference sequence). The V end lost 3 bases, the J end lost 6 bases, and 12 bases lay between the germline ends. The CDR3 runs 14 residues. CDR3 DNA sequence: TGTGCCAGCAGCCACAGGGGTTCGTTTCAGCCCCAGCATTTT. Protein: CASSHRGSFQPQHF.

The chain carries TRBV6-5 and TRBJ1-6; maybe TRBD1 (5 bases). Trimming took off 6 bases at V and 6 bases at J, with 15 bases between the two ends. CDR3 length: 15 amino acids. Germline loops: CDR1 MNHEY, CDR2 SVGAGI. The CDR3 reads CASRDGTGVNSPLHF. DNA of the CDR3: TGTGCCAGCAGGGACGGGACGGGGGTTAATTCACCCCTCCACTTT.

This chain connects TRBV18 to TRBJ2-7, with a weak D call TRBD2 (5 bases). Germline V gives CDR1 KGHSH, CDR2 LQKENI. V was pared by 4 bases and J by 0 bases, with 10 bases between. The CDR3 has 14 amino acids. CDR3 bases: TGTGCCAGCTCACTTCTTCGGGGCTCCTACGAGCAGTACTTC. It encodes CASSLLRGSYEQYF. Supplemented by reference TRBV18 and TRBJ2-7, the full variable domain reads NAGVMQNPRHLVRRRGQEARLRCSPMKGHSHVYWYRQLPEEGLKFMVYLQKENIIDESGMPKERFSAEFPKEGPSILRIQQVVRGDSAAYFCASSLLRGSYEQYFGPGTRLTVT.

V usage is TRBV9 and J usage is TRBJ2-1; TRBD1 agrees at 7 bases. Trimming removed 4 bases from V and 0 bases from J; junction bases left unmatched: 7. CDR1 is SGDLS, CDR2 YYNGEE, per germline. The CDR3 has 16 residues. The CDR3 nucleotides read TGTGCCAGCAGCCCCTCCAGGGGGAGCTCCTACAATGAGCAGTTCTTC. It encodes CASSPSRGSSYNEQFF.

This chain connects TRBV13 to TRBJ1-4; D gene uncertain. Trimming removed 2 bases from V and 3 bases from J, with 7 bases in between. Germline V gene data show CDR1 as PRHDT and CDR2 as FYEKMQ (reference sequence). The CDR3 consists of 14 residues. The DNA of the CDR3 is TGTGCCAGCAGCTTACGGGGTGCTAATGAAAAACTGTTTTTT. This sequence encodes CASSLRGANEKLFF.